This T cell receptor (beta chain) was observed in a study of cytomegalovirus exposure and HLA in healthy donors. In this sample, this clone turned up once. It was with 60 Vbeta and 13 Jbeta primers that the PCR ran. Profiling relied on immunoSEQ multiplex PCR, and the TCRdb table lists in-frame clones only, not all of them. This table holds about 120,000 clones, about three quarters found once. The V gene end was trimmed by 0 bases and the J gene end by 1 base; junction bases not matched to a gene: 10. CDR1 is LGHNA, CDR2 YSLEER, per germline. The CDR3 has 18 residues. This chain links TRBV4-3 with TRBJ1-2, with 8 bases identical to TRBD1. Sequenced sample: PBMCs. This TCR came from a woman aged 40 to 55 in good health and CMV-seropositive. CDR3 in DNA: TGCGCCAGCAGCCAAGAGACGATTCAGGGGGCGAATAACTATGGCTACACCTTC. Protein product: CASSQETIQGANNYGYTF.